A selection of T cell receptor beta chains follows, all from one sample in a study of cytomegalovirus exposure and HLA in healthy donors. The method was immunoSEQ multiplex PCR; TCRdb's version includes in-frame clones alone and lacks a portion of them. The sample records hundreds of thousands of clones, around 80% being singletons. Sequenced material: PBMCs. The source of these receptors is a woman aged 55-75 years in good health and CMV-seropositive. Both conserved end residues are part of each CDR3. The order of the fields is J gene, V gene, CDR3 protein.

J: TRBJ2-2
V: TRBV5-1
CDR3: CASRPAGGTHTGELFF

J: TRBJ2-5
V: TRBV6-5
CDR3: CASRAGPVGTQYF

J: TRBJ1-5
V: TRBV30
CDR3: CAWSVYLGNQPQHF

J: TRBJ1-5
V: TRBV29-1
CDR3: CSVSGGGVQPQHF

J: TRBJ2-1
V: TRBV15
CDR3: CATSRGQWYEQFF

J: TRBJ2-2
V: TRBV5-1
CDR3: CASPRQANTGELFF

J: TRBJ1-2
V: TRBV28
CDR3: CASSLGIRGPGTSGDTF

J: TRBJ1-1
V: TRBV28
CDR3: CASSNRERTEAFF

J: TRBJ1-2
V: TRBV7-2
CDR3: CASSPLTGVGSGYTF

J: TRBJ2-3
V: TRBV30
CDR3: CACAPGGGDTQYF

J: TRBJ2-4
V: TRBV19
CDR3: CASSDNGGGGNIQYF

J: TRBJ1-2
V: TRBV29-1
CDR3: CSVGEGSRTYGYTF

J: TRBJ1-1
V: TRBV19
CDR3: CASTEVVGVYTEAFF

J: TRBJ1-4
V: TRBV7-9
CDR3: CASSRQGAREKLFF

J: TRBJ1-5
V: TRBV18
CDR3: CASSPQPAGRLSNQPQHF

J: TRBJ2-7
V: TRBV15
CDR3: CATSRDASAYEQYF

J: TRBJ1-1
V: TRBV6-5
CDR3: CASSYYGGGNTEAFF

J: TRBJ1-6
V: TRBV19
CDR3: CASSPTGDRSPLHF

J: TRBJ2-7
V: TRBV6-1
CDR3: CASSVAGTRPYEQYF

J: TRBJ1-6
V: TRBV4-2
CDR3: CASSLEGQGSSPLHF

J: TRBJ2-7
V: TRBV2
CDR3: CASRLAGGVPYEQYF

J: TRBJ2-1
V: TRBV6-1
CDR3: CASAGVYNEQFF

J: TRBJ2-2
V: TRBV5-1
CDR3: CASSLDVGLNTGELFF

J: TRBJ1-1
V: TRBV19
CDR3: CASSMGPNTEAFF

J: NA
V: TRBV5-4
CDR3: CASSSRTSGYEQYF

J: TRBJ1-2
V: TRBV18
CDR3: CASSPGPHYYGYTF

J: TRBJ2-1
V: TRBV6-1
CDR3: CASSEGRGWTYNEQFF

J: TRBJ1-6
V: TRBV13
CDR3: CASSPMSLDSPLHF

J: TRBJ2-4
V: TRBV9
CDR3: CASSRGGNIQYF

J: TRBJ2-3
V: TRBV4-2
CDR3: CASSRLGLAKNTDTQYF

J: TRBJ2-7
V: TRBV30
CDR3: CACSKGDSREQYF

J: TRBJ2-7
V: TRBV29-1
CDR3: CSVLDPGRSEQYF